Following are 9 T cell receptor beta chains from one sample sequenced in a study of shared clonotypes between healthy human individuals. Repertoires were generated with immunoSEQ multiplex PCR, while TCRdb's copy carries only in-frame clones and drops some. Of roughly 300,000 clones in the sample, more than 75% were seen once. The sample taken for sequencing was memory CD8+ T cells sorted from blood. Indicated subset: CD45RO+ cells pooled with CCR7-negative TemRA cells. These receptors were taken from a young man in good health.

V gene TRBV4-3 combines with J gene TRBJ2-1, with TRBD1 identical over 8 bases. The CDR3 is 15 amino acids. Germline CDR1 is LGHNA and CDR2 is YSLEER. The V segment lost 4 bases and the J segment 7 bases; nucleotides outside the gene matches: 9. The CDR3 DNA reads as TGCGCCAGCAGCCTAAGAGGACAGGGTGGAAATGAGCAGTTCTTC. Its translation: CASSLRGQGGNEQFF.

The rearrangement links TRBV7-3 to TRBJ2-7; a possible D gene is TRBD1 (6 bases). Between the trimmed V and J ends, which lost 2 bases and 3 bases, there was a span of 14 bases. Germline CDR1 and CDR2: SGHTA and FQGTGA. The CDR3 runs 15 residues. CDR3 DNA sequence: TGTGCCAGCAGCTTAGGGCTAGGGGGATACTACGAGCAGTACTTC. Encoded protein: CASSLGLGGYYEQYF.

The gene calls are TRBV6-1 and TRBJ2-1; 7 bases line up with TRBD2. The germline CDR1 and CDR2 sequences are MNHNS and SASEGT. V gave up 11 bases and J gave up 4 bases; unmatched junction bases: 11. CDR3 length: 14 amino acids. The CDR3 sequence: CAGGDVAGYNEQFF. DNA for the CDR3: TGTGCCGGGGGTGACGTAGCGGGTTACAATGAGCAGTTCTTC.

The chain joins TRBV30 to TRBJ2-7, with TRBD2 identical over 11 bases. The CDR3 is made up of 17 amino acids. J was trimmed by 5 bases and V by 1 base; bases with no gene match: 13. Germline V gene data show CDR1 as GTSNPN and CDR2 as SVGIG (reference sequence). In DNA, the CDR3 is TGTGCCTGGAGTGCTTGGAACGCTAGCGGGGGGAGCCACGAGCAGTACTTC. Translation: CAWSAWNASGGSHEQYF.

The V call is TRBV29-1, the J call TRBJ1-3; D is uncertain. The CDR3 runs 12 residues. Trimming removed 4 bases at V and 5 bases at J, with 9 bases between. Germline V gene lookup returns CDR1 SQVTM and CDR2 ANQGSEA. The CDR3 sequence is CSVALRRNTIYF. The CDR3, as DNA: TGCAGCGTTGCCCTCAGAAGAAACACCATATATTTT.

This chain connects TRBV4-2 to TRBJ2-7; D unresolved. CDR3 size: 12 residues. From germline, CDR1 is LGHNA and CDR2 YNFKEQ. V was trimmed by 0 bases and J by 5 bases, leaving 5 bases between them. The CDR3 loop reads CASSQDGDEQYF. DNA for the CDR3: TGTGCCAGCAGCCAAGATGGGGACGAGCAGTACTTC.

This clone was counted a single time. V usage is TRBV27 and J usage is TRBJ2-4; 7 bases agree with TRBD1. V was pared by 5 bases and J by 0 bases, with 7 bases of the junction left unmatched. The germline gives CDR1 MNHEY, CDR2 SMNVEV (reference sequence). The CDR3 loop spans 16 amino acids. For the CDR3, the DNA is TGTGCCAGCAGTACTCGGGACAGTCTAGCCAAAAACATTCAGTACTTC. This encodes CASSTRDSLAKNIQYF.

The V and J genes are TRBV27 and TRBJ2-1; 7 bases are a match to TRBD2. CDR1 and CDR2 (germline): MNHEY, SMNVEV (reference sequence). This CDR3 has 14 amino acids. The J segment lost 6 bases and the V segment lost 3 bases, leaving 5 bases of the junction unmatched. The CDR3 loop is CASSLGGSPNEQFF. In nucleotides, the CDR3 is TGTGCCAGCAGTTTGGGCGGGAGTCCCAATGAGCAGTTCTTC.

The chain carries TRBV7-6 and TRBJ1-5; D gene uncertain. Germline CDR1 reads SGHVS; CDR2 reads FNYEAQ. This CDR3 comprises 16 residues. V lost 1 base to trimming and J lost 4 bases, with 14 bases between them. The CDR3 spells CASSLEGGGLNQPQHF. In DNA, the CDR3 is TGTGCCAGCAGCTTAGAGGGTGGAGGGTTGAATCAGCCCCAGCATTTT.